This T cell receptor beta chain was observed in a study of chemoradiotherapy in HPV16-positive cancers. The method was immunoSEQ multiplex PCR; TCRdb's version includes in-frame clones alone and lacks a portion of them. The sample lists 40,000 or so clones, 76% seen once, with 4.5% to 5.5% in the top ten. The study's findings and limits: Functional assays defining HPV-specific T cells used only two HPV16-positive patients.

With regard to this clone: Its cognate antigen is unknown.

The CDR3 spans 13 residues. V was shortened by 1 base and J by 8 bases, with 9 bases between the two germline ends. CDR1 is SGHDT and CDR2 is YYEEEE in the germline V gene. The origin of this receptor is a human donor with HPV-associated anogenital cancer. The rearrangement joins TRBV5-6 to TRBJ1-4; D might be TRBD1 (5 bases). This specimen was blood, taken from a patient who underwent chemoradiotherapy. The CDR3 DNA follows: TGTGCCAGCAGCTTGAGGGGTAGCGAAAAACTGTTTTTT. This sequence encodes CASSLRGSEKLFF. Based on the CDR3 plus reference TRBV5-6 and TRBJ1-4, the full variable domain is DAGVTQSPTHLIKTRGQQVTLRCSPKSGHDTVSWYQQALGQGPQFIFQYYEEEERQRGNFPDRFSGHQFPNYSSELNVNALLLGDSALYLCASSLRGSEKLFFGSGTQLSVL.